The 9 T cell receptor beta chains below all came from one sample that was sequenced in a study of blood T cell repertoires in COVID-19 (dated by TCRdb to about 2020). Library generation was performed with the immunoSEQ multiplex PCR assay. The table was pulled from immuneACCESS by TCRdb, which kept in-frame rearrangements only. Such tables lose some clones; where checked, under half of the loss comes from unresolved V genes, and the rest has no known cause. This sample lists roughly 92,000 clones; almost 90% were detected once. The top ten clones comprise 4.3% of the sample. Specimen: peripheral blood. Receptors originate from a woman at least 80 years old with active or convalescent COVID-19.

This clone was observed a single time. V is TRBV28 and J is TRBJ1-2, with D unclear. V gave up 5 bases and J gave up 7 bases, with 20 bases separating them. The CDR3 covers 15 residues. Germline V gives CDR1 MDHEN, CDR2 SYDVKM. CDR3 in amino acids: CASSGGPGVGSGYTF. The CDR3 DNA reads TGTGCCAGCAGTGGAGGACCCGGGGTAGGTTCTGGCTACACCTTC.

The rearrangement uses TRBV3-1 (or the pseudogene TRBV3-2) and TRBJ2-4; possibly TRBD2 for D (7 bases). The CDR3 covers 17 residues. Germline V gene lookup returns CDR1 LGHDT and CDR2 YNNKEL (reference sequence). Trimming stripped 1 base from V and 0 bases from J, with 13 bases between. The CDR3 coding sequence is TGTGCCAGCAGCCAAGTTCCGGGGGGCTCAGCCAAAAACATTCAGTACTTC. Translated, it gives CASSQVPGGSAKNIQYF.

This rearrangement joins TRBV12-3 or TRBV12-4 to TRBJ2-4; 7 bases are a match to TRBD2. The CDR3 is 13 residues long. Trimming removed 4 bases from V and 8 bases from J; junction bases left unmatched: 5. The CDR3: CASSSSGIDIQYF. In DNA, the CDR3 is TGTGCCAGCAGTTCCAGCGGGATTGACATTCAGTACTTC.

This clone has a handful of counts. The rearrangement uses TRBV6-1 and TRBJ1-5, with TRBD1 matching 8 bases. Trimming cost V 0 bases and J 5 bases; bases outside gene matches: 3. This CDR3 has 15 amino acids. Germline V gene sequence: CDR1 MNHNS, CDR2 SASEGT. Here the CDR3 reads CASSEAPGGHQPQHF. CDR3 in DNA: TGTGCCAGCAGTGAAGCCCCAGGGGGCCATCAGCCCCAGCATTTT.

This rearrangement joins TRBV19 to TRBJ1-1, with TRBD1 matching 7 bases. Trimming took 3 bases from V and 1 from J; bases not matched to a gene: 5. CDR1 is LNHDA, CDR2 SQIVND, per germline (reference sequence). This CDR3 comprises 15 residues. The CDR3 protein is CASSITGTANTEAFF. The CDR3 coding sequence is TGTGCCAGTAGTATCACCGGGACAGCGAACACTGAAGCTTTCTTT.

The rearrangement joins TRBV30 to TRBJ2-1; 7 nucleotides match TRBD2. Germline CDR1 is GTSNPN and CDR2 is SVGIG (reference sequence). The CDR3 has 15 amino acids. J was trimmed by 14 bases and V by 2 bases; bases with no gene match: 18. CDR3 nucleotide sequence: TGTGCCTGGAGTAGGTCTAGCGGAACCCAAATCAAGAAGTTCTTC. This codes for CAWSRSSGTQIKKFF.

The CDR3 here is CASSVSPQGTPEAFF. CDR3 nucleotides: TGTGCCAGCAGCGTTAGCCCCCAGGGGACGCCTGAAGCTTTCTTT. The chain uses TRBV9 and TRBJ1-1; maybe TRBD1 (6 bases). V lost 2 bases to trimming and J lost 6 bases, with 17 bases between them. The CDR3 consists of 15 residues. Germline loops: CDR1 SGDLS, CDR2 YYNGEE. Based on the CDR3 plus reference TRBV9 and TRBJ1-1, the full variable domain is DSGVTQTPKHLITATGQRVTLRCSPRSGDLSVYWYQQSLDQGLQFLIQYYNGEERAKGNILERFSAQQFPDLHSELNLSSLELGDSALYFCASSVSPQGTPEAFFGQGTRLTVV.

The V and J genes are TRBV19 and TRBJ2-1; TRBD2 matches 14 bases. V gave up 4 bases and J gave up 8 bases; unmatched junction bases: 7. In germline, CDR1 is LNHDA, CDR2 SQIVND (reference sequence). There are 16 residues in the CDR3. The CDR3 DNA is TGTGCCAGTAGTAAGCTGACTAGCGGGAGGGCCCATGAGCAGTTCTTC. Its translation is CASSKLTSGRAHEQFF.

This chain links TRBV28 with TRBJ2-1; 13 nucleotides agree with TRBD2. Looked up from germline, CDR1 is MDHEN and CDR2 is SYDVKM. This CDR3 has 21 residues. J lost 12 bases, V lost 3 bases, and 26 bases had no gene match. The DNA for the CDR3 is TGTGCCAGCAGTTTTAATATATGGAGACCCAACGGACTAGCGGGAGTTACACTGCAGTTCTTC. Translating it yields CASSFNIWRPNGLAGVTLQFF. The full variable domain, rest sourced from reference TRBV28 and TRBJ2-1, is DVKVTQSSRYLVKRTGEKVFLECVQDMDHENMFWYRQDPGLGLRLIYFSYDVKMKEKGDIPEGYSVSREKKERFSLILESASTNQTSMYLCASSFNIWRPNGLAGVTLQFFGPGTRLTVL.